This T cell receptor (beta chain) was recorded in a study of CD8 T cells in ankylosing spondylitis. General observations from the study: A subset of motif variants has previously been described in the synovial fluid and blood of reactive arthritis. Within ankylosing spondylitis blood, a TCR beta motif made up of roughly eight highly homologous variants appeared to be characteristic. Disease-associated clones were CD8+ and fairly uncommon in peripheral blood. Significant enrichment of disease-linked clones was reportedly seen in matched ankylosing spondylitis synovial fluid.

The TCR beta libraries were generated through quantitative 5'-RACE incorporating molecular barcodes. TCRdb called the 5' RACE reads again in MiXCR, with one record for every CDR3 protein. The sample includes about 750,000 distinct CDR3 sequences, around 20% of them seen just once. As to this clonotype: No antigen is known for it.

The source is a male donor with ankylosing spondylitis. The sequenced sample consisted of blood, either unsorted or a sorted T cell fraction (not recorded which).

The CDR3 loop is CASKPGQAYEQYF. The DNA for the CDR3 is TGTGCCAGCAAACCGGGACAGGCCTACGAGCAGTACTTC. The V gene is TRBV12-3 or TRBV12-4, the J gene TRBJ2-7; 8 nucleotides align to TRBD1. The J segment lost 2 bases and the V segment lost 7 bases, leaving 4 bases of the junction unmatched. The CDR3 is made up of 13 amino acids.